The next 25 T cell receptor beta chains were all read from a single sample in a study of cytomegalovirus exposure and HLA in healthy donors. A multiplex PCR was run with 60 Vbeta primers and 13 Jbeta primers. Sequencing was performed with immunoSEQ multiplex PCR; in TCRdb, only in-frame clones are kept and a portion is missing. The sample carries 150,000 or so clones, 65% to 85% recorded once. The sample was PBMCs. The origin of the receptors is a woman aged 45-60 years in good health and CMV-seropositive.

The chain carries TRBV7-8 and TRBJ2-5; D may be TRBD2 (6 bases). Trimming took 1 base from V and 11 from J, leaving 17 bases between them. CDR1 is SGHVS and CDR2 is FQNEAQ in the germline V gene. CDR3 length equals 14 residues. The CDR3 sequence is CASSLGTGEREQYF. The CDR3 DNA reads TGTGCCAGCAGCTTAGGTACGGGGGAGAGAGAGCAGTACTTC.

This chain links TRBV4-3 with TRBJ2-7; the match to TRBD2 covers 9 bases. This CDR3 region has 15 residues. V shed 1 base, J shed 1 base, and the junction held 2 bases outside the gene matches. In germline, CDR1 is LGHNA, CDR2 YSLEER. CDR3 sequence: CASSQGLAASYEQYF. CDR3 sequence (DNA): TGCGCCAGCAGCCAAGGACTAGCGGCGTCCTACGAGCAGTACTTC.

V gene TRBV27 combines with J gene TRBJ2-7; 9 positions agree with TRBD2. Germline V gene sequence: CDR1 MNHEY, CDR2 SMNVEV (reference sequence). This CDR3 comprises 16 residues. J gave up 3 bases and V 4 bases, and 10 bases lay outside the gene matches. The CDR3 DNA reads TGTGCCAGCAGTTATAGCATTTTGCGGGGGGGCTACGAGCAGTACTTC. It is translated as CASSYSILRGGYEQYF.

The chain joins TRBV6-5 to TRBJ1-1, with 9 bases identical to TRBD1. Losses at the gene ends were 5 bases for V and 3 bases for J; bases not matched to a gene: 4. The CDR3 sequence is 14 residues long. CDR1 and CDR2 (germline): MNHEY, SVGAGI. The CDR3 sequence: CASSKQGAYTEAFF. The CDR3, as DNA: TGTGCCAGCAGTAAACAGGGGGCATACACTGAAGCTTTCTTT.

This clone has a handful of counts. The chain carries TRBV6-1 and TRBJ1-1; 10 nucleotides agree with TRBD1. The CDR3 extends over 14 amino acids. V shed 6 bases and J 5 bases; nucleotides not matched to a gene: 6. The germline V gene encodes CDR1 MNHNS and CDR2 SASEGT. CDR3 coding DNA: TGTGCCAGCAGAGACAGGGGGCTTGGAACTGAAGCTTTCTTT. Translated, it gives CASRDRGLGTEAFF.

This rearrangement joins TRBV9 to TRBJ2-7; maybe TRBD1 (7 bases). The CDR3 has 20 residues. Germline V gives CDR1 SGDLS, CDR2 YYNGEE. The germline V and J ends were trimmed by 0 bases and 2 bases, with 27 bases remaining between them. The CDR3 here is CASSVVFPTRTGPLPYEQYF. DNA of the CDR3: TGTGCCAGCAGCGTAGTATTTCCGACTAGGACAGGCCCTCTTCCCTACGAGCAGTACTTC.

The J gene is TRBJ2-5, the V gene TRBV2, with unresolved D. The closer fit of TRBJ2-7 to the DNA end suggests the J call may be wrong. CDR1 is SNHLY, CDR2 FYNNEI, per germline. The CDR3 covers 10 residues. The CDR3 nucleotides are TGTGCCAGCAGTCTCTACGAGCAGTACTTC. This gives the protein CASSLYEQYF.

On this clone itself: One junction end does not reproduce the germline sequence, and a read error may be involved. The chain couples TRBV2 to TRBJ2-3, with D possibly TRBD2 on 7 matching bases. Germline V gene lookup returns CDR1 SNHLY and CDR2 FYNNEI. The CDR3 runs 16 residues. The CDR3 loop is CASSEPGDYLTDMQYF. The DNA for the CDR3 is TGTGCCAGCAGTGAACCAGGGGACTACCTCACAGATATGCAGTATTTT.

This chain uses TRBV7-9 with TRBJ2-1; unclear D gene. CDR1 and CDR2 from the germline V gene are SEHNR and FQNEAQ (reference sequence). Trimming stripped 5 bases from V and 0 bases from J, with 8 bases between. The CDR3 runs 14 residues. Here the CDR3 reads CASSPPSSYNEQFF. As DNA, the CDR3 is TGTGCCAGCAGCCCCCCTAGCTCCTACAATGAGCAGTTCTTC. Looking up the rest from reference TRBV7-9 and TRBJ2-1 gives the full variable domain: DTGVSQNPRHKITKRGQNVTFRCDPISEHNRLYWYRQTLGQGPEFLTYFQNEAQLEKSRLLSDRFSAERPKGSFSTLEIQRTEQGDSAMYLCASSPPSSYNEQFFGPGTRLTVL.

This clone was found a few times. The V gene is TRBV7-3, the J gene TRBJ2-5, with D perhaps matching TRBD2 (5 bases). Germline V gene lookup returns CDR1 SGHTA and CDR2 FQGTGA. The CDR3 covers 13 residues. V lost 0 bases to trimming and J lost 5 bases, with 7 bases between them. Here the CDR3 DNA reads TGTGCCAGCAGCTTAACACTAGAGGAGACCCAGTACTTC. This gives the protein CASSLTLEETQYF.

In the case of this clone: Germline is not matched at one junction end, which may reflect a read error. J is TRBJ2-7 and V is TRBV5-1; 8 nucleotides match TRBD1. Germline values: CDR1 SGHRS, CDR2 YFSETQ. The CDR3 covers 16 residues. CDR3 amino acids: CASSLGPGTGNYEQYF. As DNA, the CDR3 is TGCGCCAGCAGCTTGGGGCCCGGGACAGGTAACTACGAGCAGTATTTC. Drawing the rest from reference TRBV5-1 and TRBJ2-7, the complete variable domain is KAGVTQTPRYLIKTRGQQVTLSCSPISGHRSVSWYQQTPGQGLQFLFEYFSETQRNKGNFPGRFSGRQFSNSRSEMNVSTLELGDSALYLCASSLGPGTGNYEQYFGPGTRLTVT.

This chain uses TRBV5-6 with TRBJ2-4; 7 positions agree with TRBD1. The CDR3 is 17 amino acids. CDR1 is SGHDT and CDR2 is YYEEEE in the germline V gene. J was trimmed by 1 base and V by 0 bases; bases with no gene match: 7. The CDR3, as DNA: TGTGCCAGCAGCTTGGGGCGACAGGGTTTGGCCAAAAACATTCAGTACTTC. The encoded protein is CASSLGRQGLAKNIQYF.

This chain connects TRBV30 to TRBJ1-1, with 8 bases identical to TRBD1. CDR1 and CDR2 from the germline V gene are GTSNPN and SVGIG (reference sequence). V shed 3 bases and J 2 bases; nucleotides not matched to a gene: 8. The CDR3 consists of 15 residues. The CDR3 bases are TGTGCCTGGAGCGCTTTCGGGACAGGAAACACTGAAGCTTTCTTT. This sequence encodes CAWSAFGTGNTEAFF.

The chain links TRBV19 to TRBJ2-2, with D possibly matching TRBD1 (6 bases). Between the trimmed V and J ends, which lost 5 bases and 3 bases, there was a span of 10 bases. This CDR3 is built from 14 residues. CDR1 LNHDA and CDR2 SQIVND come from the germline V gene (reference sequence). The CDR3 bases are TGTGCCAGTAGTCCGACAGGATACACCGGGGAGCTGTTTTTT. It translates to CASSPTGYTGELFF.

The chain couples TRBV2 to TRBJ1-2, with D maybe TRBD1 (6 bases). The CDR3 is 14 amino acids. Between the trimmed V and J ends, which lost 6 bases and 4 bases, there was a span of 15 bases. The germline gives CDR1 SNHLY, CDR2 FYNNEI. CDR3 coding DNA: TGTGCCAGCAGACCGGGACAACACTCCTATGGCTACACCTTC. This gives the protein CASRPGQHSYGYTF.

The J gene is TRBJ2-5, the V gene TRBV9; perhaps TRBD2 as D (5 bases). Trimming pared 0 bases from V and 4 bases from J, leaving 16 bases between. CDR3 length equals 16 residues. Germline-derived CDR1 and CDR2 are SGDLS and YYNGEE. For the CDR3, the DNA is TGTGCCAGCAGCGTAGGAGGACTCCCTCAAGCAGAGACCCAGTACTTC. This translates into CASSVGGLPQAETQYF.

A note on this clone: One end of the junction is discordant with germline, which a read error may explain. This chain links TRBV7-9 with TRBJ1-2; 7 nucleotides match TRBD1. The CDR3 covers 14 residues. In germline, CDR1 is SEHNR, CDR2 FQNEAQ (reference sequence). CDR3 loop: CSSSLSTGDYGYTF. The CDR3 DNA reads TGTTCCAGCAGCTTATCAACAGGGGACTATGGCTACACCTTC.

The chain is built from TRBV6-6 and TRBJ2-7; weak D call: TRBD2 (6 bases). CDR1 MNHNY and CDR2 SVGAGI come from the germline V gene (reference sequence). V was pared by 4 bases and J by 2 bases, with 9 bases between. The CDR3 totals 13 residues. DNA for the CDR3: TGTGCCAGCAGTTGGGACTCTACCTACGAGCAGTACTTC. Residues: CASSWDSTYEQYF.

The genes are TRBV5-1 and TRBJ1-2, with 8 bases matching TRBD1. The CDR3 loop spans 16 amino acids. Germline loops: CDR1 SGHRS, CDR2 YFSETQ. Trimming removed 0 bases from V and 8 bases from J; junction bases left unmatched: 12. In DNA, the CDR3 is TGCGCCAGCAGCTTGGAAACCTCCGACAGGGGTGGGGGCTACACCTTC. Protein sequence: CASSLETSDRGGGYTF.

V is TRBV19 and J is TRBJ1-5; D remains ambiguous. Germline CDR1 LNHDA, CDR2 SQIVND (reference sequence). The CDR3 length is 16 residues. V was cut by 1 base and J by 0 bases, with 10 bases left in between. For the CDR3, the DNA is TGTGCCAGTAGTATAGGGGGAGGGTATAGCAATCAGCCCCAGCATTTT. Translated: CASSIGGGYSNQPQHF.

This chain uses TRBV2 with TRBJ1-6, with a weak D call TRBD1 (6 bases). V lost 4 bases, J lost 7 bases, and 17 bases lay in between. The CDR3 runs 16 residues. Germline V CDR1 and CDR2: SNHLY, FYNNEI. The CDR3 protein is CASSGLSGTSNSPLHF. CDR3 nucleotide sequence: TGTGCCAGCAGTGGGTTATCCGGGACATCGAATTCACCCCTCCACTTT.

V usage is TRBV5-1 and J usage is TRBJ1-1; 9 nucleotides agree with TRBD1. This CDR3 comprises 14 residues. V lost 2 bases to trimming and J lost 4 bases; unmatched junction nucleotides: 3. Germline-derived CDR1 and CDR2 are SGHRS and YFSETQ. In nucleotides, the CDR3 is TGCGCCAGCAGCTTACAGGGGGCGAGCACTGAAGCTTTCTTT. This translates into CASSLQGASTEAFF.

Only a few counts were recorded for this clone. The chain has TRBV2 and TRBJ2-2; 8 bases are a match to TRBD2. This CDR3 is built from 15 residues. From germline, CDR1 is SNHLY and CDR2 FYNNEI. CDR3 sequence (DNA): TGTGTCTCCCGCCGGGGGGGCCAGAACACCGGGGAGCTGTTTTTT. The encoded protein is CVSRRGGQNTGELFF. The full variable domain, in which reference TRBV2 and TRBJ2-2 provide the parts outside the CDR3, is EPEVTQTPSHQVTQMGQEVILRCVPISNHLYFYWYRQILGQKVEFLVSFYNNEISEKSEIFDDQFSVERPDGSNFTLKIRSTKLEDSAMYFCVSRRGGQNTGELFFGEGSRLTVL.

The rearrangement links TRBV7-2 to TRBJ2-6; TRBD2 is a possible D gene (6 bases). Germline CDR1 reads SGHTA; CDR2 reads FQGNSA. This CDR3 contains 17 residues. Trimming took 2 bases from V and 0 from J, leaving 11 bases between them. CDR3 bases: TGTGCCAGCAGCTTACGCGGGACGAGCTCTGGGGCCAACGTCCTGACTTTC. It specifies CASSLRGTSSGANVLTF.

The chain couples TRBV7-2 to TRBJ2-7; D might be TRBD1 (6 bases). Germline CDR1 SGHTA, CDR2 FQGNSA. This CDR3 is built from 16 residues. Trimming took off 5 bases at V and 3 bases at J, with 20 bases between the two ends. The CDR3 DNA reads TGTGCCAGCAGCCCAGGGGCTGGCTTGAGAGTCTACGAGCAGTACTTC. This gives the protein CASSPGAGLRVYEQYF.